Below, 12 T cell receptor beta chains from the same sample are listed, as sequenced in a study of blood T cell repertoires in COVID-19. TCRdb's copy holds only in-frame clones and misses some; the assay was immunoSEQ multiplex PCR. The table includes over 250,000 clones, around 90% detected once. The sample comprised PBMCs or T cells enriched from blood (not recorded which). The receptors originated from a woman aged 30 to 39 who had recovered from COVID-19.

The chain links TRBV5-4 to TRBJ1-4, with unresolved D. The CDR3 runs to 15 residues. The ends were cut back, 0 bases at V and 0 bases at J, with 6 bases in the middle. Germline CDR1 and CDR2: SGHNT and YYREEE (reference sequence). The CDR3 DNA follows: TGTGCCAGCAGCTTGGGGGGAGCAACTAATGAAAAACTGTTTTTT. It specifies CASSLGGATNEKLFF.

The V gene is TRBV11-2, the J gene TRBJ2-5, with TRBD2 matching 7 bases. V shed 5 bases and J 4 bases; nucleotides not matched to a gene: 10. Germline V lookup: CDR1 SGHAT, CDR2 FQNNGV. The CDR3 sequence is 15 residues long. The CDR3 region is CASSPQGLVGETQYF. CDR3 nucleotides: TGTGCCAGCAGCCCTCAAGGACTAGTCGGAGAGACCCAGTACTTC. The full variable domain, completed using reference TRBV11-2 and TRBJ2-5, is EAGVAQSPRYKIIEKRQSVAFWCNPISGHATLYWYQQILGQGPKLLIQFQNNGVVDDSQLPKDRFSAERLKGVDSTLKIQPAKLEDSAVYLCASSPQGLVGETQYFGPGTRLLVL.

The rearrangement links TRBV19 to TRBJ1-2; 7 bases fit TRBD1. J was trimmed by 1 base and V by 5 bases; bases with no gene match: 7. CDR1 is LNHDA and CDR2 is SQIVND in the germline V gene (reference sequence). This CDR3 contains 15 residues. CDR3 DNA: TGTGCCAGTAGTTCATCGACAGGGATTAACTATGGCTACACCTTC. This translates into CASSSSTGINYGYTF. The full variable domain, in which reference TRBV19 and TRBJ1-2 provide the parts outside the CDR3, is DGGITQSPKYLFRKEGQNVTLSCEQNLNHDAMYWYRQDPGQGLRLIYYSQIVNDFQKGDIAEGYSVSREKKESFPLTVTSAQKNPTAFYLCASSSSTGINYGYTFGSGTRLTVV.

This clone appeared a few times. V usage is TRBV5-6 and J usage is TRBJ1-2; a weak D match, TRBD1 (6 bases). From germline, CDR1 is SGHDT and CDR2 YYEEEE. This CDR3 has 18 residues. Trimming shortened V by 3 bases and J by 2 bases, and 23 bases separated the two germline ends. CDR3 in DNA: TGTGCCAGCAGCTCCCTGTGGGCAGGGGCAGTGACAAACTATGGCTACACCTTC. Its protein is CASSSLWAGAVTNYGYTF. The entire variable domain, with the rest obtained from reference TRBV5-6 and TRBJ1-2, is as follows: DAGVTQSPTHLIKTRGQQVTLRCSPKSGHDTVSWYQQALGQGPQFIFQYYEEEERQRGNFPDRFSGHQFPNYSSELNVNALLLGDSALYLCASSSLWAGAVTNYGYTFGSGTRLTVV.

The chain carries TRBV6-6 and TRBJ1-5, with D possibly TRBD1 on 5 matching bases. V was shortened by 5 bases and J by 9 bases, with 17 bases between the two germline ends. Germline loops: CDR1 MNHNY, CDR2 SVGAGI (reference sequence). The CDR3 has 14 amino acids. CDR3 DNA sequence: TGTGCCAGCAGTGACGGGACGGGGAGGTGGCCCCAGCATTTT. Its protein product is CASSDGTGRWPQHF.

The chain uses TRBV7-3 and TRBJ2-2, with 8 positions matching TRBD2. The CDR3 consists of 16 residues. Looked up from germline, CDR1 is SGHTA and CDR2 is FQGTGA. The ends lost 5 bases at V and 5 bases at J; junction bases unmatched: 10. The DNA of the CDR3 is TGTGCCAGCAGCCCGGACTGGGGCGGGGGGACCGGGGAGCTGTTTTTT. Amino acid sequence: CASSPDWGGGTGELFF.

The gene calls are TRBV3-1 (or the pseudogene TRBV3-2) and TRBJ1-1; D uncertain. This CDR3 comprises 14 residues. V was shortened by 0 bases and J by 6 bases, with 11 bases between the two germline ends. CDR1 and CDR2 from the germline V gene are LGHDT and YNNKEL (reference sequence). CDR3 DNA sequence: TGTGCCAGCAGCCAAGATACGGTGGTTTCTGAAGCTTTCTTT. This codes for CASSQDTVVSEAFF.

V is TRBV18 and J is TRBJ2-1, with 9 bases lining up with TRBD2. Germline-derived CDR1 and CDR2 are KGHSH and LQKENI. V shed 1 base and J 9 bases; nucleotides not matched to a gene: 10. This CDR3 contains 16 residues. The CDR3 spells CASSPLSPSGNSEQFF. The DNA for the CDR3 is TGTGCCAGCTCACCACTCTCCCCTAGCGGGAATAGTGAGCAGTTCTTC. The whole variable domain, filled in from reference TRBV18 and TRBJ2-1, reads NAGVMQNPRHLVRRRGQEARLRCSPMKGHSHVYWYRQLPEEGLKFMVYLQKENIIDESGMPKERFSAEFPKEGPSILRIQQVVRGDSAAYFCASSPLSPSGNSEQFFGPGTRLTVL.

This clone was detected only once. CDR3 region: CASSFGRGTDTQYF. The CDR3 nucleotides are TGTGCCAGCAGCTTCGGCAGGGGCACAGATACGCAGTATTTT. The chain couples TRBV7-2 to TRBJ2-3; D might be TRBD1 (5 bases). The V gene lost 3 bases and the J gene lost 1 base, with 8 bases spanning the gap. CDR3 length: 14 amino acids. The V gene's germline CDR1 is SGHTA and CDR2 FQGNSA.

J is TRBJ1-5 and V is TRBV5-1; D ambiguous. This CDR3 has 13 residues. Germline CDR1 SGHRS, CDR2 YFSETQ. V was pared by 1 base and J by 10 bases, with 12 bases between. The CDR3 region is CASSLRRNGPQHF. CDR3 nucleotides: TGCGCCAGCAGCTTGAGGCGGAACGGCCCCCAGCATTTT.

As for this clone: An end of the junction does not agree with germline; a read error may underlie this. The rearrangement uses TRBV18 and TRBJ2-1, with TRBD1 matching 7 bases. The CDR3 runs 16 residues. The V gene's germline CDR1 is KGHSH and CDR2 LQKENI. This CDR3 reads CASPPPKQGTGNEQFF. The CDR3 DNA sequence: TGTGCCAGCCCACCACCTAAACAGGGGACGGGCAATGAGCAGTTCTTC.

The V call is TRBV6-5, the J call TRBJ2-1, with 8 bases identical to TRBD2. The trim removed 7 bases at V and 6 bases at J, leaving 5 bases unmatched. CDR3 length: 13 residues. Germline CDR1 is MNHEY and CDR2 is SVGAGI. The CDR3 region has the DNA TGTGCCAGCACCCGGGGGGGTATCAATGAGCAGTTCTTC. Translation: CASTRGGINEQFF.